The 23 T cell receptor beta chains below were found in one sample sequenced in a study of STAT5B mutations in CD4+ large granular lymphocyte leukemia. Sequenced by immunoSEQ multiplex PCR; TCRdb stores in-frame clones only, minus some. Of about 48,000 clones in the sample, 70% were seen once. The sample consisted of CD4+ T cells from blood buffy coats. These receptors came from a human donor in good health.

This clone was counted a few times. DNA for the CDR3: TGTGCCATCAGACAGGGGTTGGCTAATGAAAAACTGTTTTTT. Amino acids: CAIRQGLANEKLFF. V usage is TRBV10-3 and J usage is TRBJ1-4; 7 bases are shared with TRBD1. This CDR3 has 14 residues. Trimming removed 6 bases from V and 3 bases from J; junction bases left unmatched: 4. Germline loops: CDR1 ENHRY, CDR2 SYGVKD.

The chain recombines TRBV7-2 with TRBJ2-7; 7 bases align to TRBD2. CDR1 and CDR2 from the germline V gene are SGHTA and FQGNSA. J gave up 7 bases and V 0 bases, and 9 bases lay outside the gene matches. This CDR3 has 15 residues. DNA of the CDR3: TGTGCCAGCAGCTTAGCTGCTAGCGGAGTGGGAGAGCAGTACGTC. Its protein product is CASSLAASGVGEQYV.

The CDR3 loop is CASSQPTILAEAFF. The DNA for the CDR3 is TGTGCCAGCAGTCAGCCAACAATCCTCGCCGAAGCTTTCTTT. The chain links TRBV28 to TRBJ1-1; D uncertain. The germline V and J ends were trimmed by 5 bases and 8 bases, with 18 bases remaining between them. The germline V gene encodes CDR1 MDHEN and CDR2 SYDVKM. This CDR3 is built from 14 residues. Combining the CDR3 with reference TRBV28 and TRBJ1-1 gives the whole variable domain DVKVTQSSRYLVKRTGEKVFLECVQDMDHENMFWYRQDPGLGLRLIYFSYDVKMKEKGDIPEGYSVSREKKERFSLILESASTNQTSMYLCASSQPTILAEAFFGQGTRLTVV.

V and J are TRBV5-4 and TRBJ1-3; 9 positions agree with TRBD1. CDR1 is SGHNT and CDR2 is YYREEE in the germline V gene (reference sequence). The junction had 10 bases not matched to a gene; V was cut back by 3 bases and J by 6 bases. The CDR3 is made up of 16 amino acids. CDR3 protein: CASSSEQGAQANTIYF. The CDR3 coding sequence is TGTGCCAGCAGCTCGGAACAGGGGGCCCAGGCAAACACCATATATTTT. Drawing the rest from reference TRBV5-4 and TRBJ1-3, the complete variable domain is ETGVTQSPTHLIKTRGQQVTLRCSSQSGHNTVSWYQQALGQGPQFIFQYYREEENGRGNFPPRFSGLQFPNYSSELNVNALELDDSALYLCASSSEQGAQANTIYFGEGSWLTVV.

This clone was detected a few times. The chain carries TRBV2 and TRBJ1-6; D is perhaps TRBD1 (6 bases). The V gene's germline CDR1 is SNHLY and CDR2 FYNNEI. The ends were cut back, 3 bases at V and 9 bases at J, with 18 bases in the middle. The CDR3 spans 16 residues. CDR3 in amino acids: CASSEGGGAFGSPLHF. In DNA form, the CDR3 reads TGTGCCAGCAGTGAGGGAGGGGGGGCTTTTGGTTCACCCCTCCACTTT.

This clone occurred a few times. J is TRBJ1-2 and V is TRBV19; weak D call: TRBD1 (6 bases). The V end lost 7 bases, the J end lost 2 bases, and 17 bases lay between the germline ends. CDR1 is LNHDA and CDR2 is SQIVND in the germline V gene (reference sequence). This CDR3 is built from 15 residues. The CDR3 protein is CASTRRGGLNYGYTF. The CDR3 bases are TGTGCCAGTACCCGAAGGGGGGGGCTGAACTATGGCTACACCTTC. Full variable domain (remainder filled in from reference TRBV19 and TRBJ1-2): DGGITQSPKYLFRKEGQNVTLSCEQNLNHDAMYWYRQDPGQGLRLIYYSQIVNDFQKGDIAEGYSVSREKKESFPLTVTSAQKNPTAFYLCASTRRGGLNYGYTFGSGTRLTVV.

This chain joins TRBV7-9 and TRBJ2-1; possible D gene TRBD2, 5 bases. Germline-derived CDR1 and CDR2 are SEHNR and FQNEAQ (reference sequence). V dropped 2 bases and J dropped 3 bases, with 23 bases sitting between them. CDR3 length: 19 amino acids. CDR3 loop: CASSLTPLVPSGVYNEQFF. CDR3 coding DNA: TGTGCCAGCAGCTTAACCCCTTTGGTGCCCTCCGGGGTCTACAATGAGCAGTTCTTC.

V usage is TRBV30 and J usage is TRBJ1-4; the match to TRBD1 covers 7 bases. The germline CDR1 and CDR2 sequences are GTSNPN and SVGIG (reference sequence). Unmatched junction bases numbered 5, after V lost 5 bases and J lost 5 bases. The CDR3 extends over 13 amino acids. This CDR3 reads CAWDGTANEKLFF. CDR3 bases: TGTGCCTGGGACGGGACAGCGAATGAAAAACTGTTTTTT.

The CDR3 coding sequence is TGTGCCAGCAGGACCCTAGCGGGGGATACGCAGTATTTT. Its translation: CASRTLAGDTQYF. The rearrangement uses TRBV6-5 and TRBJ2-3; 9 nucleotides match TRBD2. Germline trimming cut 6 bases from V and 6 bases from J; bases unmatched to any gene: 4. Germline V gene lookup returns CDR1 MNHEY and CDR2 SVGAGI. CDR3 length: 13 amino acids.

The J gene is TRBJ2-3, the V gene TRBV5-1, with D perhaps given as TRBD1 or TRBD2 (6 bases each). The ends were cut back, 5 bases at V and 0 bases at J, with 16 bases in the middle. The germline V gene has CDR1 SGHRS and CDR2 YFSETQ. CDR3 length: 16 residues. CDR3 amino acids: CASSKGGGDSTDTQYF. The CDR3 DNA reads TGCGCCAGCAGTAAGGGGGGCGGGGATAGCACAGATACGCAGTATTTT.

The chain is built from TRBV18 and TRBJ1-2; D may be TRBD1 (6 bases). CDR1 is KGHSH and CDR2 is LQKENI in the germline V gene. V lost 2 bases, J lost 4 bases, and 8 bases lay in between. The CDR3 contains 13 residues. This CDR3 reads CASSPRGGYGYTF. CDR3 sequence (DNA): TGTGCCAGCTCACCAAGGGGGGGCTATGGCTACACCTTC.

This chain links TRBV5-5 with TRBJ1-5, with 8 nucleotides matching TRBD1. With V trimmed by 0 bases and J by 4 bases, 3 bases remained unmatched. The CDR3 is made up of 15 amino acids. Germline assignment: CDR1 SGHKS and CDR2 YYEKEE (reference sequence). CDR3 region: CASSLVDRGNQPQHF. Written as DNA, the CDR3 is TGTGCCAGCAGCTTGGTTGACAGGGGTAATCAGCCCCAGCATTTT.

This clone was found a few times. J is TRBJ1-2 and V is TRBV2; D possibly corresponds to TRBD1 (5 bases). The CDR3 is made up of 14 amino acids. Per germline, CDR1 SNHLY and CDR2 FYNNEI. Trimming took 7 bases from V and 6 from J, leaving 18 bases between them. The CDR3 is CASTTFLGEDGYTF. The CDR3 coding sequence is TGTGCCAGCACCACCTTTTTAGGGGAGGATGGCTACACCTTC.

The chain carries TRBV5-1 and TRBJ1-4; D is possibly TRBD1 (5 bases). CDR3 length equals 16 residues. V dropped 0 bases and J dropped 8 bases, with 17 bases sitting between them. Germline lookup yields CDR1 SGHRS and CDR2 YFSETQ. CDR3 bases: TGCGCCAGCAGCTTGGTCCAGGGAGGTAGTGGAGAAAAACTGTTTTTT. Its protein is CASSLVQGGSGEKLFF.

V is TRBV29-1 and J is TRBJ1-2; TRBD1 agrees at 12 bases. The CDR3 length is 12 residues. V was pared by 7 bases and J by 6 bases, with 3 bases of the junction left unmatched. Germline loops: CDR1 SQVTM, CDR2 ANQGSEA. The CDR3 nucleotides are TGCAGCGGGGGGGACAGGGGGCATGGCTACACCTTC. Translated: CSGGDRGHGYTF.

CDR3 nucleotide sequence: TGTGCCAGCAGTACGGGACAGGATAATTCACCCCTCCACTTT. Protein: CASSTGQDNSPLHF. The rearrangement uses TRBV6-6 and TRBJ1-6; 8 bases line up with TRBD1. The V gene end was trimmed by 5 bases and the J gene end by 5 bases; junction bases not matched to a gene: 2. The CDR3 is 14 amino acids. CDR1 and CDR2 (germline): MNHNY, SVGAGI (reference sequence).

The chain couples TRBV19 to TRBJ1-2; no clear D gene. The CDR3 extends over 15 amino acids. Trimming removed 0 bases from V and 3 bases from J, with 11 bases in between. Germline CDR1 is LNHDA and CDR2 is SQIVND (reference sequence). The DNA for the CDR3 is TGTGCCAGTAGTATAGATTCCGGGATCGACTATGGCTACACCTTC. Protein sequence: CASSIDSGIDYGYTF.

The rearrangement links TRBV6-1 to TRBJ1-1; D might be TRBD1 (5 bases). The CDR3 is made up of 13 amino acids. CDR1 and CDR2 (germline): MNHNS, SASEGT. Trimming removed 5 bases from V and 5 bases from J, with 12 bases in between. The CDR3 loop is CASSNVGGTEAFF. Written as DNA, the CDR3 is TGTGCCAGCAGTAACGTGGGGGGAACTGAAGCTTTCTTT.

The chain links TRBV10-3 to TRBJ2-7; 8 bases are a match to TRBD1. After removal of 3 bases from V and 5 bases from J, the junction contained 9 bases not matched to a gene. Germline V gene data show CDR1 as ENHRY and CDR2 as SYGVKD. This CDR3 is built from 15 residues. CDR3 region: CAISDRSDRANEQYF. The CDR3 coding sequence is TGTGCCATCAGTGACCGATCGGACAGGGCCAACGAGCAGTACTTC.

The CDR3 reads CASSLEWTGDGYTF. The CDR3 nucleotides are TGCGCCAGCAGCTTGGAATGGACAGGGGATGGCTACACCTTC. V usage is TRBV5-1 and J usage is TRBJ1-2; 9 bases align to TRBD1. The CDR3 contains 14 residues. Per germline, CDR1 SGHRS and CDR2 YFSETQ. V lost 0 bases, J lost 6 bases, and 3 bases stayed unmatched.

The chain links TRBV6-5 to TRBJ2-7; 8 bases match TRBD1. The junction had 7 bases not matched to a gene; V was cut back by 6 bases and J by 3 bases. The CDR3 has 14 amino acids. CDR1 is MNHEY and CDR2 is SVGAGI in the germline V gene. CDR3 nucleotide sequence: TGTGCCAGCAGCCGGGGACAGGTTAACTACGAGCAGTACTTC. It specifies CASSRGQVNYEQYF.

The chain uses TRBV6-1 and TRBJ2-7; 8 bases are shared with TRBD1. Germline V gene lookup returns CDR1 MNHNS and CDR2 SASEGT. The CDR3 contains 15 residues. After removal of 0 bases from V and 4 bases from J, the junction contained 5 bases not matched to a gene. CDR3 bases: TGTGCCAGCAGTGAAGCGCGGCAGGGGGCTTACGAGCAGTACTTC. As protein: CASSEARQGAYEQYF.

The chain joins TRBV6-6 to TRBJ2-4; 9 nucleotides match TRBD1. Germline V gene sequence: CDR1 MNHNY, CDR2 SVGAGI (reference sequence). This CDR3 is built from 14 residues. V lost 2 bases, J lost 7 bases, and 3 bases stayed unmatched. The CDR3 region is CASSYGTGKNIQYF. CDR3 coding DNA: TGTGCCAGCAGTTACGGGACAGGGAAGAACATTCAGTACTTC.